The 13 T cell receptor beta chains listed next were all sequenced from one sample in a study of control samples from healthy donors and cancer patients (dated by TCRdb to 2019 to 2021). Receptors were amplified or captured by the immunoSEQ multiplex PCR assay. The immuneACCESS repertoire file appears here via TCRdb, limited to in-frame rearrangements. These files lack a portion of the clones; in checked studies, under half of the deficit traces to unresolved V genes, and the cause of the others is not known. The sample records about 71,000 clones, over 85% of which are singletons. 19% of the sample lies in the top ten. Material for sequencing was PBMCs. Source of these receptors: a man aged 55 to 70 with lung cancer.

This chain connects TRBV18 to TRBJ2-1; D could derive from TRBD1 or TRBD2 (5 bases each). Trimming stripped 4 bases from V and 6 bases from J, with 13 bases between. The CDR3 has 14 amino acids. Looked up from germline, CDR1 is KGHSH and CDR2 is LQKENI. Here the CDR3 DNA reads TGTGCCAGCTCACTGGCCGGGGCCGCCAATGAGCAGTTCTTC. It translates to CASSLAGAANEQFF.

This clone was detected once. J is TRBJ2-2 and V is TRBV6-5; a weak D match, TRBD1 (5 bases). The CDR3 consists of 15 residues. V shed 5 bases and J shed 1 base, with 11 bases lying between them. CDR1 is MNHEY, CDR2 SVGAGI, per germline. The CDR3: CASSHRSGNTGELFF. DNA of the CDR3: TGTGCCAGCAGTCACAGGTCGGGGAACACCGGGGAGCTGTTTTTT.

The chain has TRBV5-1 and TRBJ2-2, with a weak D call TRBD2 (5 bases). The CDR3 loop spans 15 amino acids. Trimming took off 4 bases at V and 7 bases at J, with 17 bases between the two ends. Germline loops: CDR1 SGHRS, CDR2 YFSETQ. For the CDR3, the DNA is TGCGCCAGCAGCGAGGGATTCAATCGGATCGGGGAGCTGTTTTTT. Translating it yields CASSEGFNRIGELFF.

CDR3 amino acids: CASRDAVAGQPQHF. CDR3 sequence (DNA): TGTGCCAGCAGGGACGCGGTTGCGGGGCAGCCCCAGCATTTT. The chain uses TRBV2 and TRBJ1-5, with D unclear. V lost 6 bases to trimming and J lost 7 bases, with 16 bases between them. CDR3 length equals 14 residues. CDR1 SNHLY and CDR2 FYNNEI come from the germline V gene. The full variable domain, rest sourced from reference TRBV2 and TRBJ1-5, is EPEVTQTPSHQVTQMGQEVILRCVPISNHLYFYWYRQILGQKVEFLVSFYNNEISEKSEIFDDQFSVERPDGSNFTLKIRSTKLEDSAMYFCASRDAVAGQPQHFGDGTRLSIL.

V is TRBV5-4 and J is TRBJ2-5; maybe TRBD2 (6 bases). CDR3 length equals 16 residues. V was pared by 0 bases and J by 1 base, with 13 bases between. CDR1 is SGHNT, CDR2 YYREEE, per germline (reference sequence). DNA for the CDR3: TGTGCCAGCAGCTTGGCACGGGGGTCAACCCAAGAGACCCAGTACTTC. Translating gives CASSLARGSTQETQYF.

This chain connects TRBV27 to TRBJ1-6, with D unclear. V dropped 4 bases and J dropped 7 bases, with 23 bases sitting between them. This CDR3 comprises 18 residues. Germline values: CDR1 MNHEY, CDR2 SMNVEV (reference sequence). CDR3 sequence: CASSSGRIIPTGNSPLHF. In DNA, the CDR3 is TGTGCCAGCAGTTCCGGTCGGATTATTCCCACGGGAAATTCACCCCTCCACTTT.

This chain's CDR3 is CASSGTVQFYGYTF. The CDR3 nucleotides read TGTGCCAGTAGTGGGACCGTACAGTTCTATGGCTACACCTTC. V gene TRBV19 combines with J gene TRBJ1-2; maybe TRBD1 (5 bases). The length of the CDR3 is 14 residues. Germline V CDR1 and CDR2: LNHDA, SQIVND (reference sequence). The ends were cut back, 5 bases at V and 4 bases at J, with 14 bases in the middle.

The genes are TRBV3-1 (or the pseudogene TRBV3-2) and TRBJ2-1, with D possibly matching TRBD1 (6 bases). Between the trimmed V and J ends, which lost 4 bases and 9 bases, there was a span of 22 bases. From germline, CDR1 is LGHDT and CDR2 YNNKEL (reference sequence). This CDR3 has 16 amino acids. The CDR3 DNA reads TGTGCCAGCAGCCCAGACCTGGCAGGGGAGTACGGTGAGCAGTTCTTC. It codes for CASSPDLAGEYGEQFF.

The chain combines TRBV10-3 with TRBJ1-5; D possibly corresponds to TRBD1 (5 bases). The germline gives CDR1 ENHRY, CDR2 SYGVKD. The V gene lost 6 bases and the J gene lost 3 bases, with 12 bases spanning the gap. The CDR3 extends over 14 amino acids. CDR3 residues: CAISPGWVNQPQHF. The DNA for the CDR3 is TGTGCCATCAGCCCAGGGTGGGTCAATCAGCCCCAGCATTTT.

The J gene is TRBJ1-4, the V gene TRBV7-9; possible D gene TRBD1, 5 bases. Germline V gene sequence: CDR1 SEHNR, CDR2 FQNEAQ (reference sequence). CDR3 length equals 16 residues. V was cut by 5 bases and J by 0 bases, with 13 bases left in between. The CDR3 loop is CASSRWGGATNEKLFF. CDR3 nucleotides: TGTGCCAGCAGCCGCTGGGGCGGTGCAACTAATGAAAAACTGTTTTTT.

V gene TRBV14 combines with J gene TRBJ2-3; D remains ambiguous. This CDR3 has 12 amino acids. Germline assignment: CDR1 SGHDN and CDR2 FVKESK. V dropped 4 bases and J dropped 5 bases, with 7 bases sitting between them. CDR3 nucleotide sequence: TGTGCCAGCAGCCGCTGGCAAGATACGCAGTATTTT. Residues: CASSRWQDTQYF.

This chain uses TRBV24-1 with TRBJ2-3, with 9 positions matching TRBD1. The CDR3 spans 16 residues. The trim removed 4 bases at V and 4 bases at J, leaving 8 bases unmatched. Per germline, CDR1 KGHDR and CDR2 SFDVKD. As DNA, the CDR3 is TGTGCCACCAGTGACCCCGGGACAGGGAAACCAGATACGCAGTATTTT. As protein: CATSDPGTGKPDTQYF.

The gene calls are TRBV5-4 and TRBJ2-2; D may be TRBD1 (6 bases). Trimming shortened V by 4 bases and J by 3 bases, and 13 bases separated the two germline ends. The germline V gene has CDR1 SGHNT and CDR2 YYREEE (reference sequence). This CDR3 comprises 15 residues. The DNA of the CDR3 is TGTGCCAGCAGCCCTACAGGGTCGGACACCGGGGAGCTGTTTTTT. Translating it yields CASSPTGSDTGELFF. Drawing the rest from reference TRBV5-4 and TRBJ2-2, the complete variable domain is ETGVTQSPTHLIKTRGQQVTLRCSSQSGHNTVSWYQQALGQGPQFIFQYYREEENGRGNFPPRFSGLQFPNYSSELNVNALELDDSALYLCASSPTGSDTGELFFGEGSRLTVL.